This T cell receptor (beta chain) was observed in a study of cytomegalovirus exposure and HLA in healthy donors. The PCR made use of 60 Vbeta and 13 Jbeta primers. The repertoire was sequenced with immunoSEQ multiplex PCR; TCRdb's copy has only in-frame clones and lacks some. The table records roughly 180,000 clones, roughly 82% of them present only once. In germline, CDR1 is GTSNPN, CDR2 SVGIG (reference sequence). V was clipped by 1 base and J by 5 bases; unmatched bases: 9. CDR3 length: 17 amino acids. The sequence was obtained from a man between 40 and 49 years old in good health and CMV-seronegative. Sample: PBMCs. This chain uses TRBV30 with TRBJ1-6; 9 bases are a match to TRBD1. The CDR3 region has the DNA TGTGCCTGGAGTGGGGGACAGGGCCGGCAAAATAATTCACCCCTCCACTTT. Amino acids: CAWSGGQGRQNNSPLHF.